The entry that follows covers one T cell receptor beta chain sequence. Authors' processing steps: Nucleated cell number was recorded as an estimate derived from reference gene primer amplification. Clones were read by immunoSEQ multiplex PCR, and TCRdb kept only the in-frame ones, dropping some. D and trimming were read from the DNA, whereas the V and J calls and clone size are those reported in that table. The sample yields roughly 150,000 clones, roughly 91% seen once. This entry is derived from a study of blood T cell repertoires in COVID-19. Whole-study context: Acute-phase and convalescent COVID-19 samples originated in the United States, Italy and Spain. Sources were T cells, B-cell-depleted T cells, or PBMCs; the material itself was cDNA or gDNA.

Germline loops: CDR1 KGHSH, CDR2 LQKENI. V was trimmed by 2 bases and J by 9 bases, leaving 17 bases between them. This CDR3 has 15 amino acids. The sample taken for sequencing was peripheral blood. This sequence was found in a man aged 50 or older who had recovered from COVID-19. This rearrangement joins TRBV18 to TRBJ2-1; weak D call: TRBD2 (6 bases). The CDR3 sequence is CASSPSWQGGGEQFF. The CDR3 region has the DNA TGTGCCAGCTCACCAAGTTGGCAGGGAGGAGGTGAGCAGTTCTTC.